This T cell receptor beta chain was identified during a study of blood T cell repertoires in COVID-19. Germline-derived CDR1 and CDR2 are SNHLY and FYNNEI. The CDR3 is 15 residues long. The ends were cut back, 1 base at V and 1 base at J, with 10 bases in the middle. This table comes from immunoSEQ multiplex PCR, and its TCRdb copy is limited to in-frame clones, with some not included. Of 200,000 to 300,000 clones listed, approximately 85% are singletons. V gene TRBV2 combines with J gene TRBJ2-5, with a tentative D call TRBD2 (6 bases). The clonotype originates from a woman aged 80 or over with COVID-19, enrolled during active disease. Sequenced: peripheral blood. CDR3 DNA sequence: TGTGCCAGCAGTGAAGAGGAGGGATTCCAAGAGACCCAGTACTTC. Translated: CASSEEEGFQETQYF. Looking up the rest from reference TRBV2 and TRBJ2-5 gives the full variable domain: EPEVTQTPSHQVTQMGQEVILRCVPISNHLYFYWYRQILGQKVEFLVSFYNNEISEKSEIFDDQFSVERPDGSNFTLKIRSTKLEDSAMYFCASSEEEGFQETQYFGPGTRLLVL.